The present TCR beta chain was sequenced within a study of tumor T cells in aggressive B-cell lymphoma. CDR1 LNHDA and CDR2 SQIVND come from the germline V gene (reference sequence). V dropped 5 bases and J dropped 3 bases, with 14 bases sitting between them. CDR3 length equals 15 residues. The method was immunoSEQ multiplex PCR; TCRdb's version includes in-frame clones alone and lacks a portion of them. The data contain some 3,200 clones, approximately 93% of them seen just once; the ten biggest clones take up 2.1%. The specimen sequenced was tumor tissue. This TCR was sampled from an adult with diffuse large B cell lymphoma. The chain joins TRBV19 to TRBJ2-1; D perhaps matches TRBD1 (6 bases). CDR3 region: CASSPGTDSYNEQFF. In DNA, the CDR3 is TGTGCCAGTAGTCCAGGGACGGACAGCTACAATGAGCAGTTCTTC.